This T cell receptor beta chain emerged from a study of T cell responses to AZD1222 COVID-19 vaccine. General study points: Dominant at 160-218 and 743-854, vaccine-associated CD4 TCRs also spanned spike. Following two doses of AZD1222, Spike-specific TCR breadth and depth rose. The study reported that nearly half of spike-specific TCRs target unmutated variant regions. The repertoires were collected only after the peak T cell response.

Some clones are missing from TCRdb's copy, which holds only in-frame ones; the method was immunoSEQ multiplex PCR. The data hold over 85,000 clones, with nearly 90% observed a single time. Germline V gene data show CDR1 as MNHEY and CDR2 as SVGEGT. V shed 4 bases and J shed 7 bases, with 11 bases lying between them. This CDR3 is 12 amino acids long. On this clone itself: What it binds is unknown.

The TCR originated in an adult in good health. Sample: peripheral blood, taken on day 0 of AZD1222 vaccination. This chain connects TRBV6-2 or TRBV6-3 to TRBJ2-7; weak D call: TRBD1 (6 bases). The CDR3 spells CASSSIGQEQYF. CDR3 nucleotide sequence: TGTGCCAGCAGTTCCATAGGACAGGAGCAGTACTTC.